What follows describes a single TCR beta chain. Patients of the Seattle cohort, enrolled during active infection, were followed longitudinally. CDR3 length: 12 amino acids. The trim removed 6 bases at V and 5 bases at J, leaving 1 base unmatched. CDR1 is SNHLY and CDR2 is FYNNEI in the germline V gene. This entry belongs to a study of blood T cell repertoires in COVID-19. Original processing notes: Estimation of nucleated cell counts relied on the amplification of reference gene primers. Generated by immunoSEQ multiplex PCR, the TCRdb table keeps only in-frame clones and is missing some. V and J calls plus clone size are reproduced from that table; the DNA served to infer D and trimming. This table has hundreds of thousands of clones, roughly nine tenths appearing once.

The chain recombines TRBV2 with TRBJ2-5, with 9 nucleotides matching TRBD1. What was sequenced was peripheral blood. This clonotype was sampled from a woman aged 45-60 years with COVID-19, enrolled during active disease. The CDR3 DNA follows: TGTGCCAGCAGGACAGGGGGGGAGACCCAGTACTTC. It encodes CASRTGGETQYF.